A single T cell receptor beta chain is shown here with its context. Its cognate antigen is unknown. The sample is drawn from a study of T cell responses to AZD1222 COVID-19 vaccine. V shed 7 bases and J 4 bases; nucleotides not matched to a gene: 3. The CDR3 spans 13 residues. The germline gives CDR1 GTSNPN, CDR2 SVGIG (reference sequence). Study observations and caveats: The donor cohort was predominantly white British with a female majority, and clonal diversity may have been underestimated.

Produced via immunoSEQ multiplex PCR; TCRdb's table is partial and in-frame only. The table lists 150,000 or so clones, 88% of them singletons. The starting material was peripheral blood, obtained on day 0 of AZD1222 vaccination. The source of this sequence is an adult in good health. V is TRBV30 and J is TRBJ2-2; 10 bases are shared with TRBD1. For the CDR3, the DNA is TGTGCCTCCGGACAGGGGGTCACCGGGGAGCTGTTTTTT. It translates to CASGQGVTGELFF.